A single sample is the source of the 26 T cell receptor beta chains below, sequenced in a study of T cells in Graves' hyperthyroidism and ophthalmopathy (dated by TCRdb to about 2019). Preparation of the library involved multiplex PCR. The sequencer was an Illumina HiSeq 2000. The TCR beta CDR3 regions were amplified from the RNA transcripts. The TCR CDR3 was subjected to a first round of RT-PCR using the HTBI primer set and the Qiagen OneStep RT-PCR kit. TCRdb applied fastp at Q25 and MiXCR to the public reads, then kept only in-frame beta chains. Under each unique CDR3 protein, matching rows form one entry showing the most common genes and DNA. For this sample there are some 550,000 distinct CDR3 sequences; more than 20% appear just once. The ten largest clones represent 26% of the sample. The source material was blood. These receptor sequences come from a man aged 18 to 29 with Graves' hyperthyroidism.

On this clonotype: At one end, the junction sequence differs from germline, possibly due to a read error. V and J are TRBV6-1 and TRBJ1-1; the D gene is possibly TRBD1 (6 bases). Germline loops: CDR1 MNHNS, CDR2 SASEGT. This CDR3 region has 13 residues. The CDR3 nucleotides are TGTGTCAGCAGTCAACAGGGAGGCACTGAAGCTTTCTTT. It yields the protein CVSSQQGGTEAFF.

The sample holds a few counts of this clonotype. The genes are TRBV28 and TRBJ1-1, with D possibly being TRBD1 (5 bases). CDR1 is MDHEN and CDR2 is SYDVKM in the germline V gene. Trimming removed 3 bases at V and 8 bases at J, with 16 bases between. The CDR3 is 14 amino acids. The CDR3 region has the DNA TGTGCCAGCAGTTTTCGGGGGAGGGATTGGGAAGCTTTCTTT. Protein sequence: CASSFRGRDWEAFF.

This clonotype was counted ten times or more. The chain joins TRBV7-8 to TRBJ2-2; D gene unclear. Trimming cost V 2 bases and J 6 bases, with 7 bases left between them. CDR3 length: 13 residues. The germline V gene encodes CDR1 SGHVS and CDR2 FQNEAQ. Here the CDR3 DNA reads TGTGCCAGCAGCTTAACACACCCCGGGGAGCTGTTTTTT. Its translation is CASSLTHPGELFF.

This clonotype came up many times. This chain joins TRBV12-5 and TRBJ1-5; D call uncertain. The germline V gene encodes CDR1 LGHNT and CDR2 FRNRAP. Trimming cost V 1 base and J 4 bases, with 5 bases left between them. The CDR3 is made up of 13 amino acids. The CDR3 reads CASGLGENQPQHF. The CDR3 DNA is TGTGCTAGTGGTTTGGGGGAGAATCAGCCCCAGCATTTT.

This clonotype was observed a few times. The chain recombines TRBV2 with TRBJ1-5; D possibly corresponds to TRBD1 (6 bases). The CDR3 sequence is 14 residues long. V was clipped by 1 base and J by 6 bases, with 10 bases between them. Germline lookup yields CDR1 SNHLY and CDR2 FYNNEI. This CDR3 reads CASSEGGQGQPQHF. In DNA, the CDR3 is TGTGCCAGCAGTGAAGGGGGGCAGGGTCAGCCCCAGCATTTT.

The chain recombines TRBV7-9 with TRBJ1-2, with TRBD1 identical over 8 bases. Germline CDR1 and CDR2: SEHNR and FQNEAQ (reference sequence). This CDR3 is built from 16 residues. V was pared by 4 bases and J by 4 bases, with 11 bases of the junction left unmatched. CDR3 loop: CASSSSGTGGGYGYTF. For the CDR3, the DNA is TGTGCCAGCAGCTCTTCCGGGACAGGCGGCGGCTATGGCTACACCTTC.

The table lists this clonotype with a few counts. The J gene is TRBJ2-2, the V gene TRBV20-1, with D possibly matching TRBD2 (5 bases). The V gene's germline CDR1 is DFQATT and CDR2 SNEGSKA (reference sequence). V was trimmed by 3 bases and J by 1 base, leaving 12 bases between them. The CDR3 contains 15 residues. The CDR3 region has the DNA TGCAGTGCTAGGGACGGACTTAAGAACACCGGGGAGCTGTTTTTT. It codes for CSARDGLKNTGELFF.

This clonotype showed up many times. V usage is TRBV25-1 and J usage is TRBJ2-2; no clear D. The length of the CDR3 is 14 residues. V was clipped by 4 bases and J by 3 bases, with 9 bases between them. In germline, CDR1 is MGHDK, CDR2 SYGVNS. Here the CDR3 DNA reads TGTGCCAGCAGTGGTCTGACGGACACCGGGGAGCTGTTTTTT. It is translated as CASSGLTDTGELFF.

This clonotype was found a few times. The chain carries TRBV20-1 and TRBJ1-1, with a tentative D call TRBD1 (6 bases). The CDR3 contains 14 residues. The V and J ends lost 3 bases and 3 bases respectively, with 14 bases between them. The germline V gene has CDR1 DFQATT and CDR2 SNEGSKA (reference sequence). The CDR3 loop reads CSARDPRGHTEAFF. The CDR3 DNA sequence: TGCAGTGCTAGGGATCCCAGGGGACACACTGAAGCTTTCTTT.

The table lists this clonotype with a few counts. The chain couples TRBV12-3 or TRBV12-4 to TRBJ1-1, with a possible D match to TRBD1 (6 bases). V was cut by 2 bases and J by 7 bases, with 17 bases left in between. The CDR3 is made up of 15 amino acids. The CDR3 loop reads CASSLRDTPGYEAFF. The CDR3 DNA reads TGTGCCAGCAGTTTAAGGGACACCCCGGGGTATGAAGCTTTCTTT.

This clonotype showed up just a few times. This chain links TRBV12-3 or TRBV12-4 with TRBJ2-5; maybe TRBD2 (6 bases). The CDR3 is 17 amino acids. V was cut by 5 bases and J by 1 base, with 20 bases left in between. The CDR3 spells CASSPRTTTKVQETQYF. The CDR3 nucleotides are TGTGCCAGCAGTCCGCGGACTACCACGAAAGTCCAAGAGACCCAGTACTTC.

This clonotype occurred many times. This chain connects TRBV20-1 to TRBJ1-2; D is undetermined. Looked up from germline, CDR1 is DFQATT and CDR2 is SNEGSKA (reference sequence). V shed 1 base and J shed 4 bases, with 10 bases lying between them. This CDR3 has 13 amino acids. CDR3 bases: TGCAGTGCTAGAGTTGGGTCCAGCTATGGCTACACCTTC. Translated: CSARVGSSYGYTF.

V and J are TRBV7-9 and TRBJ2-5; D uncertain. The CDR3 is made up of 16 amino acids. Germline V gives CDR1 SEHNR, CDR2 FQNEAQ (reference sequence). Trimming took off 3 bases at V and 0 bases at J, with 14 bases between the two ends. CDR3 amino acids: CASSLGPTMYQETQYF. In nucleotides, the CDR3 is TGTGCCAGCAGCTTGGGTCCGACGATGTACCAAGAGACCCAGTACTTC.

In this sample, this clonotype turned up a few times. This CDR3 reads CASSYLTGGLNYEQYF. The CDR3 DNA reads as TGTGCCAGCAGCTACTTGACAGGGGGCCTCAACTACGAGCAGTACTTC. The rearrangement joins TRBV11-1 to TRBJ2-7, with 10 bases that match TRBD1. From germline, CDR1 is SGHAT and CDR2 FQDESV (reference sequence). The CDR3 totals 16 residues. V lost 4 bases to trimming and J lost 3 bases; unmatched junction nucleotides: 9.

This clonotype was counted between two and nine times. The rearrangement joins TRBV19 to TRBJ1-1, with no clear D. The V gene's germline CDR1 is LNHDA and CDR2 SQIVND (reference sequence). The CDR3 is 13 residues long. The germline V and J ends were trimmed by 7 bases and 1 base, with 10 bases remaining between them. The CDR3 spells CASTIRGNTEAFF. Written as DNA, the CDR3 is TGTGCCAGTACCATACGTGGGAACACTGAAGCTTTCTTT.

This clonotype has more than one count but fewer than ten. V usage is TRBV11-2 and J usage is TRBJ2-5; D is undetermined. Trimming removed 5 bases at V and 5 bases at J, with 15 bases between. Germline lookup yields CDR1 SGHAT and CDR2 FQNNGV. The CDR3 spans 14 residues. This chain's CDR3 is CASSAPAWMETQYF. DNA for the CDR3: TGTGCCAGCAGCGCCCCGGCCTGGATGGAGACCCAGTACTTC.

This clonotype appeared many times. The genes are TRBV12-3 or TRBV12-4 and TRBJ2-7, with 9 positions matching TRBD1. V gave up 5 bases and J gave up 5 bases; unmatched junction bases: 7. CDR3 size: 14 residues. In DNA, the CDR3 is TGTGCCAGCAGTCCCAGGGACAGGGAAGACGAGCAGTACTTC. The encoded protein is CASSPRDREDEQYF.

This clonotype has at least ten counts. The chain uses TRBV28 and TRBJ2-7; D ambiguous. The CDR3 has 14 residues. CDR1 MDHEN and CDR2 SYDVKM come from the germline V gene. V was trimmed by 3 bases and J by 5 bases, leaving 14 bases between them. CDR3 residues: CASSFLKEQDEQYF. The CDR3 bases are TGTGCCAGCAGTTTTCTCAAGGAGCAAGACGAGCAGTACTTC.

This clonotype was counted ten times or more. V usage is TRBV7-8 and J usage is TRBJ1-5; D uncertain. V was cut by 2 bases and J by 0 bases, with 11 bases left in between. The length of the CDR3 is 16 residues. The germline V gene has CDR1 SGHVS and CDR2 FQNEAQ. The CDR3 is CASSLRAEHSNQPQHF. CDR3 in DNA: TGTGCCAGCAGCTTACGGGCGGAACATAGCAATCAGCCCCAGCATTTT. The full variable domain, in which reference TRBV7-8 and TRBJ1-5 provide the parts outside the CDR3, is GAGVSQSPRYKVAKRGQDVALRCDPISGHVSLFWYQQALGQGPEFLTYFQNEAQLDKSGLPSDRFFAERPEGSVSTLKIQRTQQEDSAVYLCASSLRAEHSNQPQHFGDGTRLSIL.

This clonotype was counted only a few times. V is TRBV6-2 or TRBV6-3 and J is TRBJ2-2; possibly TRBD2 for D (5 bases). The length of the CDR3 is 18 residues. The germline V gene has CDR1 MNHEY and CDR2 SVGEGT. Trimming left V 6 bases short and J 0 bases short, with 20 bases between. In DNA form, the CDR3 reads TGTGCCAGCAGCTCCCGGGGTACTGGACGCGCGAACACCGGGGAGCTGTTTTTT. This sequence encodes CASSSRGTGRANTGELFF.

This clonotype was recorded many times. The chain employs TRBV20-1 and TRBJ2-5, with 14 positions matching TRBD2. Germline lookup yields CDR1 DFQATT and CDR2 SNEGSKA (reference sequence). This CDR3 has 16 amino acids. The junction had 11 bases not matched to a gene; V was cut back by 6 bases and J by 5 bases. The CDR3 spells CSAALGLAGVGETQYF. The CDR3 DNA sequence: TGCAGTGCCGCGCTGGGACTAGCGGGAGTAGGGGAGACCCAGTACTTC.

This clonotype was counted at least ten times. This rearrangement joins TRBV2 to TRBJ2-7; no clear D gene. CDR1 and CDR2 from the germline V gene are SNHLY and FYNNEI. The CDR3 contains 15 residues. V was trimmed by 4 bases and J by 0 bases, leaving 13 bases between them. The DNA of the CDR3 is TGTGCCAGCAGTGGGACCCGGGCTATCTCCTACGAGCAGTACTTC. It translates to CASSGTRAISYEQYF.

The chain joins TRBV10-3 to TRBJ2-2, with D maybe TRBD2 (5 bases). With 3 bases removed from V and 2 bases from J, the gap between germline ends came to 16 bases. Per the germline V gene, CDR1 is ENHRY and CDR2 is SYGVKD. The CDR3 contains 17 residues. The CDR3 reads CAISDGRAYLNTGELFF. The CDR3 region has the DNA TGTGCCATCAGTGATGGGCGGGCTTACCTCAACACCGGGGAGCTGTTTTTT.

This clonotype was counted ten times or more. The chain employs TRBV6-1 and TRBJ2-2, with D perhaps matching TRBD1 (6 bases). V was trimmed by 5 bases and J by 3 bases, leaving 7 bases between them. Germline loops: CDR1 MNHNS, CDR2 SASEGT. The length of the CDR3 is 13 residues. Here the CDR3 DNA reads TGTGCCAGCAGTCCAGGGGACACCGGGGAGCTGTTTTTT. It encodes CASSPGDTGELFF.

There are many counts of this clonotype. J is TRBJ1-2 and V is TRBV5-1, with D hard to call. Trimming shortened V by 4 bases and J by 8 bases, and 18 bases separated the two germline ends. Germline V gene lookup returns CDR1 SGHRS and CDR2 YFSETQ. CDR3 size: 14 residues. CDR3 DNA: TGCGCCAGCAGCCAGACGGGCCACGGGTCGGGCTACACCTTC. Protein sequence: CASSQTGHGSGYTF.

At least ten counts were recorded for this clonotype. Relative to the germline gene, one junction end is altered; a read error may explain this. V is TRBV6-1 and J is TRBJ2-5; maybe TRBD1 (6 bases). CDR1 is MNHNS and CDR2 is SASEGT in the germline V gene. This CDR3 region has 16 residues. The CDR3: CASSDMGGQTQGTQYF. In DNA form, the CDR3 reads TGTGCCAGCAGTGATATGGGTGGACAGACACAAGGGACCCAGTACTTC.